A single sample is the source of the 28 T cell receptor beta chains below, sequenced in a study of T cell clonality in common variable immunodeficiency. Repertoires were generated with immunoSEQ multiplex PCR, while TCRdb's copy carries only in-frame clones and drops some. Listed for the sample are about 35,000 clones, none seen a single time. Sequencing was carried out using peripheral blood mononuclear cells. Receptors originate from a person aged 18 to 75 in good health.

This clone was seen repeatedly, ten times or more. The CDR3 loop is CSVEGPYTF. The covered CDR3 bases are TGCAGCGTTGAGGGGCCC. The chain employs TRBV29-1 and TRBJ1-2; possible D gene TRBD1, 5 bases. The read ends 3 residues before the CDR3 terminus; that terminus is restored from the germline J gene. Germline CDR1 reads SQVTM; CDR2 reads ANQGSEA. CDR3 length equals 9 residues.

This clone has at least ten counts. The read comes to an end 3 residues before the CDR3 does, leaving the germline J gene to fill in the end. This chain uses TRBV19 with TRBJ2-1, with TRBD1 matching over 8 bases. V lost 5 bases, J lost 9 bases, and 9 bases stayed unmatched. Looked up from germline, CDR1 is LNHDA and CDR2 is SQIVND (reference sequence). This CDR3 region has 14 residues. The CDR3 loop reads CASSVQGASGEQFF. The CDR3 DNA, read in part, is TGTGCCAGTAGTGTCCAGGGGGCGTCTGGTGAG.

This clone was observed many times. The covered CDR3 bases are TGCGCCAGCAGCCCCCTCGGGGTTACAGATACG. Amino acid sequence: CASSPLGVTDT. The CDR3, in full, reads CASSPLGVTDTQYF. This chain uses TRBV5-1 with TRBJ2-3, with a tentative D call TRBD2 (5 bases). The read halts 3 residues ahead of the CDR3 end, with the missing end drawn from the germline J gene. This CDR3 comprises 14 residues. Per germline, CDR1 SGHRS and CDR2 YFSETQ. The ends were cut back, 4 bases at V and 3 bases at J, with 12 bases in the middle.

There are a few counts of this clone. Coverage ceases 3 residues before the CDR3 finishes, and the germline J gene fills in the end. The chain couples TRBV7-9 to TRBJ1-5; D is unclear. Germline CDR1 and CDR2: SEHNR and FQNEAQ (reference sequence). The CDR3 covers 15 residues. The V end was cut by 5 bases, the J end by 5 bases, with 16 bases between. The CDR3 protein is CASSGNYTRDQPQHF. The covered CDR3 bases are TGTGCCAGCAGCGGCAACTACACACGGGATCAGCCC.

This clone was counted ten times or more. The CDR3 goes on 3 residues after the read ends, and that part is filled in from the germline J gene. This chain links TRBV30 with TRBJ1-5; the D is unclear. CDR3 length: 13 residues. V lost 0 bases and J lost 3, with 6 bases in between. The germline CDR1 and CDR2 sequences are GTSNPN and SVGIG (reference sequence). The sequenced part of the CDR3 DNA is TGTGCCTGGAGTGTACACAACAATCAGCCC. Its protein product is CAWSVHNNQP. The complete CDR3 protein is CAWSVHNNQPQHF. The full variable domain, in which reference TRBV30 and TRBJ1-5 provide the parts outside the CDR3, is SQTIHQWPATLVQPVGSPLSLECTVEGTSNPNLYWYRQAAGRGLQLLFYSVGIGQISSEVPQNLSASRPQDRQFILSSKKLLLSDSGFYLCAWSVHNNQPQHFGDGTRLSIL.

This clone was seen many times. The CDR3 protein is CASSFWTGPLDTQYF. The sequenced part of the CDR3 DNA is TGTGCCAGCAGCTTCTGGACTGGCCCACTGGATACG. This chain uses TRBV7-9 with TRBJ2-3; tentative D call: TRBD2 (5 bases). The CDR3 goes on 3 residues after the read ends, and that part is filled in from the germline J gene. CDR1 is SEHNR, CDR2 FQNEAQ, per germline (reference sequence). The CDR3 is 15 residues long. The V and J ends lost 3 bases and 6 bases respectively, with 16 bases between them.

The table lists this clone with many counts. The DNA ends 3 residues before the CDR3 does, and the rest of the CDR3 is filled in from the germline J gene. The genes are TRBV19 and TRBJ2-7; D gene ambiguous. Trimming shortened V by 6 bases and J by 0 bases, and 6 bases separated the two germline ends. The CDR3 contains 12 residues. CDR1 is LNHDA and CDR2 is SQIVND in the germline V gene (reference sequence). The chain's CDR3 is CASSPDSYEQYF. The sequenced CDR3 bases are TGTGCCAGTAGCCCAGACTCCTACGAG.

This clone was counted at least ten times. The CDR3 is cut off 3 residues early in the read; its end comes from the germline J gene. The V and J genes are TRBV7-9 and TRBJ1-4, with D possibly TRBD1 on 5 matching bases. V was clipped by 5 bases and J by 7 bases, with 17 bases between them. Germline CDR1 and CDR2: SEHNR and FQNEAQ (reference sequence). The CDR3 spans 15 residues. The part of the CDR3 DNA that was read is TGTGCCAGCAGCCCGAGACGGGGGTTTGGTGAAAAA. This translates into CASSPRRGFGEK. The complete CDR3 reads CASSPRRGFGEKLFF. Based on the CDR3 plus reference TRBV7-9 and TRBJ1-4, the full variable domain is DTGVSQNPRHKITKRGQNVTFRCDPISEHNRLYWYRQTLGQGPEFLTYFQNEAQLEKSRLLSDRFSAERPKGSFSTLEIQRTEQGDSAMYLCASSPRRGFGEKLFFGSGTQLSVL.

This clone has at least ten counts. The CDR3 is cut off 3 residues early in the read; its end comes from the germline J gene. The rearrangement joins TRBV5-1 to TRBJ1-1; a possible D gene is TRBD1 (6 bases). The germline V gene encodes CDR1 SGHRS and CDR2 YFSETQ. V was trimmed by 0 bases and J by 5 bases, leaving 17 bases between them. The CDR3 sequence is 16 residues long. The covered CDR3 bases are TGCGCCAGCAGCTTGGATTGGGTAAGGGGGGGGACTGAA. Translation: CASSLDWVRGGTE. The complete CDR3 protein is CASSLDWVRGGTEAFF.

This clone was recorded many times. Read coverage stops 3 residues before the CDR3 terminus; the germline J gene supplies the remainder. The chain is built from TRBV20-1 and TRBJ1-6; D is ambiguous. V was cut by 0 bases and J by 0 bases, with 15 bases left in between. CDR3 length: 18 amino acids. Germline assignment: CDR1 DFQATT and CDR2 SNEGSKA (reference sequence). CDR3 DNA (partial): TGCAGTGCTAGAGATCGGGTACTAGGGTCCTCCTATAATTCACCC. It specifies CSARDRVLGSSYNSP. The whole CDR3 reads CSARDRVLGSSYNSPLHF.

Many counts were recorded for this clone. With the read ending 3 residues before the CDR3 end, the germline J gene is used to fill in that end. The rearrangement links TRBV5-6 to TRBJ1-2; no firm D call. CDR1 is SGHDT and CDR2 is YYEEEE in the germline V gene. V lost 4 bases to trimming and J lost 4 bases, with 17 bases between them. The length of the CDR3 is 15 residues. The CDR3 loop reads CASSEPPGNFYGYTF. The CDR3 bases that were read are TGTGCCAGCAGCGAACCCCCGGGGAACTTCTATGGC.

In its sample, this clone was seen many times. The read gets to within 3 residues of the CDR3 end, and the germline J gene fills in the rest. The chain recombines TRBV5-1 with TRBJ2-6; D gene ambiguous. Germline CDR1 is SGHRS and CDR2 is YFSETQ. The CDR3 runs 15 residues. V lost 0 bases and J 0 bases, leaving 4 bases between the germline ends. The CDR3 protein is CASSLAYSGANVLTF. Partial CDR3 DNA: TGCGCCAGCAGCTTGGCGTACTCTGGGGCCAACGTC.

Concerning this clone itself: The read falls 3 residues short of the CDR3 end, and the missing part is taken from the germline J gene. The chain uses TRBV19 and TRBJ1-5; no clear D. V was shortened by 5 bases and J by 6 bases, with 14 bases between the two germline ends. The CDR3 sequence is 14 residues long. CDR1 and CDR2 from the germline V gene are LNHDA and SQIVND (reference sequence). CDR3 DNA (partial): TGTGCCAGTAGTTGGGTGACATTGGGTCAGCCC. This codes for CASSWVTLGQP. The entire CDR3 reads CASSWVTLGQPQHF.

This clone came up many times. The read ends 3 residues early relative to the CDR3; the germline J gene fills the gap. The chain combines TRBV20-1 with TRBJ2-1; 12 nucleotides align to TRBD2. CDR1 and CDR2 (germline): DFQATT, SNEGSKA (reference sequence). Trimming took 4 bases from V and 2 from J; bases not matched to a gene: 3. CDR3 length: 15 residues. CDR3 in amino acids: CSATSGGATYNEQFF. Partial CDR3 DNA: TGCAGTGCTACTAGCGGGGGGGCAACCTACAATGAG.

With respect to this clone: Read sequence stops 3 residues before the CDR3 end, and the germline J gene provides the missing end. The genes are TRBV5-1 and TRBJ2-7, with 9 positions matching TRBD1. V dropped 0 bases and J dropped 4; count of bases not matched to a gene: 5. The length of the CDR3 is 15 residues. From germline, CDR1 is SGHRS and CDR2 YFSETQ. CDR3 DNA, as far as it was read: TGCGCCAGCAGCTTGGGGGGACAGGGCCTATACGAG. It is translated as CASSLGGQGLYE. In full, the CDR3 reads CASSLGGQGLYEQYF. Looking up the rest from reference TRBV5-1 and TRBJ2-7 gives the full variable domain: KAGVTQTPRYLIKTRGQQVTLSCSPISGHRSVSWYQQTPGQGLQFLFEYFSETQRNKGNFPGRFSGRQFSNSRSEMNVSTLELGDSALYLCASSLGGQGLYEQYFGPGTRLTVT.

This clone has at least ten counts. Sequencing ends 3 residues short of the CDR3 end; the germline J gene provides the rest. This chain uses TRBV7-3 with TRBJ2-7; 8 positions match TRBD2. The V and J ends lost 2 bases and 1 base, in that order; junction bases with no gene match: 4. This CDR3 comprises 15 residues. Germline loops: CDR1 SGHTA, CDR2 FQGTGA. The CDR3 DNA, read in part, is TGTGCCAGCAGCTTATATAGCGGGAAGTCCTACGAG. Residues: CASSLYSGKSYE. The complete CDR3 sequence is CASSLYSGKSYEQYF.

This clone was counted many times. The read falls 3 residues short of the CDR3 end, and the missing part is taken from the germline J gene. The rearrangement links TRBV20-1 to TRBJ1-4; possible D gene TRBD1, 6 bases. V was shortened by 4 bases and J by 7 bases, with 13 bases between the two germline ends. Germline V CDR1 and CDR2: DFQATT, SNEGSKA (reference sequence). The length of the CDR3 is 13 residues. CDR3 amino acids: CSAMRGAPEKLFF. The sequenced part of the CDR3 DNA is TGCAGTGCTATGCGGGGGGCACCTGAAAAA.

In this sample, this clone turned up a few times. The observed sequence ends 3 residues before the CDR3 terminus, with the missing tail filled in from the germline J gene. V and J are TRBV30 and TRBJ1-2; D unclear. The length of the CDR3 is 12 residues. Germline CDR1 reads GTSNPN; CDR2 reads SVGIG (reference sequence). CDR3 bases read: TGTGCCTGGAGTGTGCTCACAGATACC. Its protein is CAWSVLTDT. The full-length CDR3 reads as CAWSVLTDTYTF.

The table lists this clone with many counts. With the read ending 3 residues before the CDR3 end, the germline J gene is used to fill in that end. The chain links TRBV20-1 to TRBJ2-2; a weak D match, TRBD1 (5 bases). CDR3 size: 15 residues. Germline-derived CDR1 and CDR2 are DFQATT and SNEGSKA (reference sequence). The chain's CDR3 is CSARDRERGGEKLFF. The DNA read from the CDR3 is TGCAGTGCTAGAGACCGAGAAAGGGGTGGCGAAAAG.

Comments on this clone: From the germline J gene comes the end of the CDR3, since the read stops 3 residues before it. V and J are TRBV7-9 and TRBJ2-3, with 8 bases that match TRBD2. Germline lookup yields CDR1 SEHNR and CDR2 FQNEAQ (reference sequence). The CDR3 runs to 15 residues. The CDR3 DNA, read in part, is TGTGCCAGCAGCTTAGCGGGACTAGACCAAGAGACG. It specifies CASSLAGLDQET. The full CDR3 is CASSLAGLDQETQYF.

This clone was recorded at least ten times. The CDR3 extends 3 residues past the end of the read, so its final part is completed from the germline J gene. This sequence joins TRBV11-3 and TRBJ2-3; unclear D gene. CDR1 and CDR2 (germline): SGHNT, YENEEA. V dropped 1 base and J dropped 1 base, with 6 bases sitting between them. This CDR3 is built from 14 residues. The CDR3 spells CASSLGSGTDTQYF. Partial CDR3 DNA: TGTGCCAGCAGCTTAGGTTCTGGCACAGATACG. Variable domain in full (rest from reference TRBV11-3 and TRBJ2-3): EAGVVQSPRYKIIEKKQPVAFWCNPISGHNTLYWYLQNLGQGPELLIRYENEEAVDDSQLPKDRFSAERLKGVDSTLKIQPAELGDSAVYLCASSLGSGTDTQYFGPGTRLTVL.

At least ten counts were recorded for this clone. CDR3: CASSLKGYEQYF. The CDR3 DNA, read in part, is TGTGCCAGCAGTTTAAAGGGCTACGAG. This chain uses TRBV28 with TRBJ2-7; D is unresolved. The read halts 3 residues ahead of the CDR3 end, with the missing end drawn from the germline J gene. The CDR3 sequence is 12 residues long. V was clipped by 2 bases and J by 3 bases, with 5 bases between them. Germline CDR1 is MDHEN and CDR2 is SYDVKM.

Ten or more counts support this clone. The sequence runs out 3 residues before the end of the CDR3; the remainder is reconstructed from the germline J gene. The rearrangement uses TRBV4-1 and TRBJ1-4; tentatively, D is TRBD1 (5 bases). V was clipped by 3 bases and J by 2 bases, with 19 bases between them. CDR1 and CDR2 from the germline V gene are MGHRA and YSYEKL. This CDR3 is built from 18 residues. CDR3 region: CASSQTTALGGTNEKLFF. The sequenced part of the CDR3 DNA is TGCGCCAGCAGCCAGACGACAGCCCTCGGAGGGACTAATGAAAAA.

Ten or more counts support this clone. Read sequence stops 3 residues before the CDR3 end, and the germline J gene provides the missing end. This chain connects TRBV20-1 to TRBJ1-2; 7 bases fit TRBD1. The J segment lost 6 bases and the V segment lost 6 bases, leaving 4 bases of the junction unmatched. The germline V gene encodes CDR1 DFQATT and CDR2 SNEGSKA (reference sequence). This CDR3 is 11 amino acids long. The covered CDR3 bases are TGCAGTGCCGTTACAGGGGATGGC. Translation: CSAVTGDG. Given in full, the CDR3 is CSAVTGDGYTF.

This clone appeared a few times. One junction end does not reproduce the germline sequence, and a read error may be involved. The missing CDR3 end, 3 residues past where the read stops, is filled in from the germline J gene. The V call is TRBV7-7, the J call TRBJ1-6; 10 bases align to TRBD1. The germline gives CDR1 SSHAT, CDR2 FNYEAQ (reference sequence). CDR3 length: 14 amino acids. The CDR3 sequence is CASSLGTGDSPLHF. Incomplete CDR3 DNA: TGTGCTAGCAGCTTAGGGACAGGGGACTCACCC. Filled out from reference TRBV7-7 and TRBJ1-6, the complete variable domain reads GAGVSQSPRYKVTKRGQDVTLRCDPISSHATLYWYQQALGQGPEFLTYFNYEAQPDKSGLPSDRFSAERPEGSISTLTIQRTEQRDSAMYRCASSLGTGDSPLHFGNGTRLTVT.

This clone was observed at least ten times. The CDR3 extends 3 residues past the end of the read, so its final part is completed from the germline J gene. The chain links TRBV14 to TRBJ2-1; TRBD2 agrees at 14 bases. Germline lookup yields CDR1 SGHDN and CDR2 FVKESK. The CDR3 runs 20 residues. The junction had 11 bases not matched to a gene; V was cut back by 4 bases and J by 0 bases. CDR3: CASSPLGTSGGLRSYNEQFF. CDR3 DNA (partial): TGTGCCAGCAGCCCCCTCGGGACTAGCGGGGGACTCCGCTCCTACAATGAG.

This clone has at least ten counts. Coverage ceases 3 residues before the CDR3 finishes, and the germline J gene fills in the end. The chain recombines TRBV18 with TRBJ1-2; no clear D gene. The CDR3 covers 13 residues. In germline, CDR1 is KGHSH, CDR2 LQKENI. Trimming pared 2 bases from V and 2 bases from J, leaving 6 bases between. The CDR3 DNA, read in part, is TGTGCCAGCTCACCAGAGGTCAACTATGGC. Translating gives CASSPEVNYG. The full CDR3 protein reads CASSPEVNYGYTF. Full variable domain (outside the CDR3, taken from reference TRBV18 and TRBJ1-2): NAGVMQNPRHLVRRRGQEARLRCSPMKGHSHVYWYRQLPEEGLKFMVYLQKENIIDESGMPKERFSAEFPKEGPSILRIQQVVRGDSAAYFCASSPEVNYGYTFGSGTRLTVV.

There are many counts of this clone. The read terminates 3 residues before the CDR3 end, so the remaining end is supplied by the germline J gene. This chain uses TRBV7-3 with TRBJ2-3; D unresolved. Germline V gene lookup returns CDR1 SGHTA and CDR2 FQGTGA. Deletions cut 4 bases from V and 3 bases from J, with 8 bases between. This CDR3 has 13 residues. CDR3 amino acids: CASSSGATDTQYF. Incomplete CDR3 DNA: TGTGCCAGCAGCTCCGGTGCGACAGATACG. Based on the CDR3 plus reference TRBV7-3 and TRBJ2-3, the full variable domain is GAGVSQTPSNKVTEKGKYVELRCDPISGHTALYWYRQSLGQGPEFLIYFQGTGAADDSGLPNDRFFAVRPEGSVSTLKIQRTERGDSAVYLCASSSGATDTQYFGPGTRLTVL.